The sequence of this T cell receptor (beta chain) was determined in a study of monozygotic twins with inflammatory bowel disease. Per germline, CDR1 SGHTA and CDR2 FQGTGA. This CDR3 is built from 15 residues. A word on this clonotype: Its antigen remains unknown.

TCRdb reanalyzed the 5' RACE reads and collapses them to one entry per CDR3 protein, without DNA. This table lists approximately 200,000 distinct CDR3 sequences. Study conclusions and caveats: A reduction in TCRbeta diversity (inverse Simpson) was seen in IBD patients relative to healthy co-twins.

Sequencing was performed on blood. The gene calls are TRBV7-3 and TRBJ2-3; lacking DNA, the TRBD1 call made by TCRdb goes unchecked. This TCR came from a human donor with ulcerative colitis or Crohn's disease, or a healthy co-twin of an affected twin (not recorded which). CDR3 loop: CASSLGGIQTDTQYF.